The clone carrying this TCR beta chain has just one count. Germline V gene data show CDR1 as KGHDR and CDR2 as SFDVKD. V lost 9 bases and J lost 4; bases outside the gene matches: 0. The CDR3 has 14 residues. Random hexamers served to reverse transcribe about 0.5 to 1 ug RNA. TCRdb re-called the immunoSEQ multiplex PCR reads with MiXCR, one entry per CDR3 protein. This sample has roughly 250,000 distinct CDR3 sequences, with approximately 95% found just once. This specimen comes from a study of CD8 T cells in Susac syndrome. The sequence derives from a human donor with Susac syndrome. Specimen: CD4+ T cells from PBMCs. This chain connects TRBV24-1 to TRBJ2-3, with TRBD2 identical over 16 bases. CDR3 region: CATGTSGRADTQYF. For the CDR3, the DNA is TGTGCCACCGGGACTAGCGGGAGGGCAGATACGCAGTATTTT.